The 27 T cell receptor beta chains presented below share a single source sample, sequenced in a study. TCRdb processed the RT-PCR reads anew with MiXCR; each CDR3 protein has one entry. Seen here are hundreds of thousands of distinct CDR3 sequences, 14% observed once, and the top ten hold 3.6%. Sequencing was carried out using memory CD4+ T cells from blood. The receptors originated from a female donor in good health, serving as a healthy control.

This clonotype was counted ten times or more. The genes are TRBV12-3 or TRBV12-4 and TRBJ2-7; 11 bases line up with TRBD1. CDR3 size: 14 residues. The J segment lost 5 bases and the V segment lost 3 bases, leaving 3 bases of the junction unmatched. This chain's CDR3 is CASSLGQGVHEQYF. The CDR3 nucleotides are TGTGCCAGCAGTTTGGGACAGGGGGTCCACGAGCAGTACTTC.

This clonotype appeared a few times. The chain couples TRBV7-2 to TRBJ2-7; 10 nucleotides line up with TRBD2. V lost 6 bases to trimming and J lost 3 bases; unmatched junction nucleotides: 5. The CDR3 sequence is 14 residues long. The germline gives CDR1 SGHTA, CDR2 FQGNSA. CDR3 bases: TGTGCCAGCAGACAGCGGGAGGGCCTCTACGAGCAGTACTTC. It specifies CASRQREGLYEQYF.

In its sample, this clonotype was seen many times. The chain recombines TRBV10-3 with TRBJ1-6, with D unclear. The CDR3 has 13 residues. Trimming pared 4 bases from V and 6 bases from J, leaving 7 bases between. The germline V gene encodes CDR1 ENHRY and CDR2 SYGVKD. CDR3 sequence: CAISGGPNSPLHF. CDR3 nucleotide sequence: TGTGCCATCAGTGGGGGTCCTAATTCACCCCTCCACTTT.

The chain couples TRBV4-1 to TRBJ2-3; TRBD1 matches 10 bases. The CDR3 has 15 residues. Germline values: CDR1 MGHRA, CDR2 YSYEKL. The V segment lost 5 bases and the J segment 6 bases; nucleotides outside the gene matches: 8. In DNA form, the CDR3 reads TGCGCCAGCAGCGAGGGGACAGGGGCTTGGGATACGCAGTATTTT. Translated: CASSEGTGAWDTQYF.

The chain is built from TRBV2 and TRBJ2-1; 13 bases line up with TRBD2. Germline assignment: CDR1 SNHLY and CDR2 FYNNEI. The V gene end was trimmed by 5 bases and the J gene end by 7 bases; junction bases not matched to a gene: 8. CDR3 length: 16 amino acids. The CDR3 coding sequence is TGTGCCAGCAGTACTACTAGCGGGGGGGCCGAGAATGAGCAGTTCTTC. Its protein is CASSTTSGGAENEQFF.

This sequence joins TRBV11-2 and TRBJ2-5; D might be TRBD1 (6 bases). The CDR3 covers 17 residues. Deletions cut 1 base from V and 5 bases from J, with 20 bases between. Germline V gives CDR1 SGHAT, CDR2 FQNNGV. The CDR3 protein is CASSLGVGQGISETQYF. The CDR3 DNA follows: TGTGCCAGCAGCTTAGGGGTGGGACAAGGTATTTCGGAGACCCAGTACTTC.

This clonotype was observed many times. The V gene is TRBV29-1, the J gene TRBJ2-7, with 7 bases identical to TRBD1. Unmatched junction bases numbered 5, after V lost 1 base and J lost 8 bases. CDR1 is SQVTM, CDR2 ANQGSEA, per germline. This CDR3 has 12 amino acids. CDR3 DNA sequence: TGCAGCGTTGAAGCGCCGACAGGGAAGCAGTACTTC. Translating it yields CSVEAPTGKQYF.

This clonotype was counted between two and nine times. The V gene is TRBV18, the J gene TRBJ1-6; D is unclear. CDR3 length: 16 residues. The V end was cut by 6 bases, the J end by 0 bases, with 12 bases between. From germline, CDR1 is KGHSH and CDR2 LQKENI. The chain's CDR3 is CASSTTGSSYNSPLHF. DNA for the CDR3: TGTGCCAGCTCCACGACCGGGAGCTCCTATAATTCACCCCTCCACTTT. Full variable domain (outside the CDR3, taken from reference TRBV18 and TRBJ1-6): NAGVMQNPRHLVRRRGQEARLRCSPMKGHSHVYWYRQLPEEGLKFMVYLQKENIIDESGMPKERFSAEFPKEGPSILRIQQVVRGDSAAYFCASSTTGSSYNSPLHFGNGTRLTVT.

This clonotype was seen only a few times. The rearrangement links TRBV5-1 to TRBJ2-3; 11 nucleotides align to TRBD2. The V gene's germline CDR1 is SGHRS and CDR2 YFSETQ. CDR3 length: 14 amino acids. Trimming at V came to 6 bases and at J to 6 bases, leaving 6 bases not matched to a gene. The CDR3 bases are TGCGCCAGCAAGACTAGCGGGAATGAGGATACGCAGTATTTT. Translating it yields CASKTSGNEDTQYF.

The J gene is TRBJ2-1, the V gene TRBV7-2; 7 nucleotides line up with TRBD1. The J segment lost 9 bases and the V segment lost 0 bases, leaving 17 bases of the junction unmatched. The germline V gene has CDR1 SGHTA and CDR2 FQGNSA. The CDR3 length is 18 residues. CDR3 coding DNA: TGTGCCAGCAGCTTAGCGCGGATAGGGGCAGGGGGTGGCGGTGAGCAGTTCTTC. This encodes CASSLARIGAGGGGEQFF.

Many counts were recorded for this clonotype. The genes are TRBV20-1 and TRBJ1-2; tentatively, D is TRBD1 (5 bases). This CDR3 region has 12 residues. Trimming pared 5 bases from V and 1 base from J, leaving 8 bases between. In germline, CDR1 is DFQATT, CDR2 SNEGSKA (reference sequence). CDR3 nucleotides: TGCAGTGCTCCGACAGATAACTATGGCTACACCTTC. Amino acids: CSAPTDNYGYTF.

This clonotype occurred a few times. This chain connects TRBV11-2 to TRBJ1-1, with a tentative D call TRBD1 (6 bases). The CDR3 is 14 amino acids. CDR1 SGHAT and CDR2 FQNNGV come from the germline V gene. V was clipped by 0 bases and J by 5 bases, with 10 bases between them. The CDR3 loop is CASSLEGAWTEAFF. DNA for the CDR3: TGTGCCAGCAGCTTAGAGGGGGCTTGGACTGAAGCTTTCTTT.

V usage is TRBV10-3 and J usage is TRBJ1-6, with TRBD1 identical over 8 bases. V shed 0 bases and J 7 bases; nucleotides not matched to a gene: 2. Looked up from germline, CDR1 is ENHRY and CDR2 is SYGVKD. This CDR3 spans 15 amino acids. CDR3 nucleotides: TGTGCCATCAGTGAGTCAACAGGGGGGAATTCACCCCTCCACTTT. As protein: CAISESTGGNSPLHF.

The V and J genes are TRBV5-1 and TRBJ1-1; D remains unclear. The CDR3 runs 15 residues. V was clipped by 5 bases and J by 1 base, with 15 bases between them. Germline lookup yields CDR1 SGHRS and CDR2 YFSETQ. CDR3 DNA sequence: TGCGCCAGCAGTAATATCCAACTAGCGAACACTGAAGCTTTCTTT. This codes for CASSNIQLANTEAFF.

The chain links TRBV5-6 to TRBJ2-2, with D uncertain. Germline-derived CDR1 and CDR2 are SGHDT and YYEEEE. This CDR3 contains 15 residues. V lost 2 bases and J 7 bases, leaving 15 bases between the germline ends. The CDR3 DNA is TGTGCCAGCAGCTTCCAAGAGGCCCGCATCGGGGAGCTGTTTTTT. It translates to CASSFQEARIGELFF. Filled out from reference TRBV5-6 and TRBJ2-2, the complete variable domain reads DAGVTQSPTHLIKTRGQQVTLRCSPKSGHDTVSWYQQALGQGPQFIFQYYEEEERQRGNFPDRFSGHQFPNYSSELNVNALLLGDSALYLCASSFQEARIGELFFGEGSRLTVL.

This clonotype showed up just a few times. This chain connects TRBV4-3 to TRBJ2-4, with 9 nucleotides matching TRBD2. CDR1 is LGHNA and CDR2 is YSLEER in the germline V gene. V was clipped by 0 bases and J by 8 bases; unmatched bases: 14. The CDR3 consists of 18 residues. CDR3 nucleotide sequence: TGCGCCAGCAGCCAAGAACCGGCGGGAGGGTACAACGCGGACATTCAGTACTTC. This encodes CASSQEPAGGYNADIQYF.

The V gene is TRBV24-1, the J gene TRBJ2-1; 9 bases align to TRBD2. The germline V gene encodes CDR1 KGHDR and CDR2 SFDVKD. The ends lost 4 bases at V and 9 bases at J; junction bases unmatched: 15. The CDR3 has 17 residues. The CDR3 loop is CATSEFRAGGIVGEQFF. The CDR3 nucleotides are TGTGCCACCAGTGAATTTAGAGCGGGAGGAATAGTAGGTGAGCAGTTCTTC.

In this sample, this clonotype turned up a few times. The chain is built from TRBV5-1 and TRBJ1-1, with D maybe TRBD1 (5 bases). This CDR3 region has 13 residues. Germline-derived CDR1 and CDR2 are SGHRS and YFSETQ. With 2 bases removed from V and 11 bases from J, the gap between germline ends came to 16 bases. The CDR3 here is CASSLPGTGGAFF. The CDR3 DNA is TGCGCCAGCAGCTTACCAGGCACAGGTGGTGCTTTCTTT.

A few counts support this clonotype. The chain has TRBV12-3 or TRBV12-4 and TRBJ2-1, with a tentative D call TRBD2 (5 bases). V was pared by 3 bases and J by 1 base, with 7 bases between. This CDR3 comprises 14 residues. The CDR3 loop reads CASSFRGSYNEQFF. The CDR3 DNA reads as TGTGCCAGCAGTTTTCGGGGTTCCTACAATGAGCAGTTCTTC.

Here the CDR3 reads CASSLESPDTQYF. The CDR3 bases are TGCGCCAGCAGCTTGGAGTCCCCAGATACGCAGTATTTT. The chain uses TRBV5-1 and TRBJ2-3; D is ambiguous. The V and J ends lost 0 bases and 4 bases respectively, with 6 bases between them. Germline V CDR1 and CDR2: SGHRS, YFSETQ. CDR3 length equals 13 residues. Full variable domain (missing parts from reference TRBV5-1 and TRBJ2-3): KAGVTQTPRYLIKTRGQQVTLSCSPISGHRSVSWYQQTPGQGLQFLFEYFSETQRNKGNFPGRFSGRQFSNSRSEMNVSTLELGDSALYLCASSLESPDTQYFGPGTRLTVL.

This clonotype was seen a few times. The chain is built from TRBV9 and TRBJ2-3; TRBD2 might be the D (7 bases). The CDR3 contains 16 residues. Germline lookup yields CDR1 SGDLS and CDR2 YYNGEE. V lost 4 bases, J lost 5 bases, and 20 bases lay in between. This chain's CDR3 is CASSLRGSGVGDTQYF. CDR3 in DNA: TGTGCCAGCAGCCTTAGGGGGAGCGGGGTCGGAGATACGCAGTATTTT.

As DNA, the CDR3 is TGTGCCAGTAGTCCCAGCAGGGTAGCGGGAGGCCGGACAGATACGCAGTATTTT. As protein: CASSPSRVAGGRTDTQYF. The chain carries TRBV19 and TRBJ2-3, with 10 bases identical to TRBD2. After removal of 5 bases from V and 3 bases from J, the junction contained 14 bases not matched to a gene. The CDR3 covers 18 residues. Germline V gene sequence: CDR1 LNHDA, CDR2 SQIVND (reference sequence).

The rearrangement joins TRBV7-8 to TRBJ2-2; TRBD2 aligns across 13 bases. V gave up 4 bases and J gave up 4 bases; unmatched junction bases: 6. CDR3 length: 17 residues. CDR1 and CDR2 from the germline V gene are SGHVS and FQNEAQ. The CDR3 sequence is CASSSSGLAGVTGELFF. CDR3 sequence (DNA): TGTGCCAGCAGCTCATCCGGACTAGCGGGAGTCACCGGGGAGCTGTTTTTT.

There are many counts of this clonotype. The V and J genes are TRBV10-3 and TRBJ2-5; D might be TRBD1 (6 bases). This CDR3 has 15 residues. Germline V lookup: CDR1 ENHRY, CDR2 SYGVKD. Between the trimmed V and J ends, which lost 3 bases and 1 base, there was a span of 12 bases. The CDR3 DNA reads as TGTGCCATCAGTGACCCAATACAGGGCCAAGAGACCCAGTACTTC. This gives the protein CAISDPIQGQETQYF.

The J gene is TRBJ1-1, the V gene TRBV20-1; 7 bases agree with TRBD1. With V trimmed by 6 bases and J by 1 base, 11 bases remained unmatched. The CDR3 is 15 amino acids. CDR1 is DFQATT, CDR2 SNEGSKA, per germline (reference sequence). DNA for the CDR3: TGCAGTGCAGCCGCGACAGGGAACGGGAACACTGAAGCTTTCTTT. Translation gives CSAAATGNGNTEAFF.

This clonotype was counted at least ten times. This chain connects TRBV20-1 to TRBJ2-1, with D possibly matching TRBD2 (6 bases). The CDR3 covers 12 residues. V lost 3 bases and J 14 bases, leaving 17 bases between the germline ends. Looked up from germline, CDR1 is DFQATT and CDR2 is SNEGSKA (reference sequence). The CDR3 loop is CSASLWGEKKFF. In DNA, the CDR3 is TGCAGTGCTAGCCTTTGGGGGGAGAAGAAGTTCTTC.

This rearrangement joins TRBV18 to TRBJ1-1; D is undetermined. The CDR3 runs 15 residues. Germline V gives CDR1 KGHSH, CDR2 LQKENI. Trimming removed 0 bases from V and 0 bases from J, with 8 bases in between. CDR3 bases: TGTGCCAGCTCACCACCGGGGATCGTGAACACTGAAGCTTTCTTT. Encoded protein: CASSPPGIVNTEAFF. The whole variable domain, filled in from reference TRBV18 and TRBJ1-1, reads NAGVMQNPRHLVRRRGQEARLRCSPMKGHSHVYWYRQLPEEGLKFMVYLQKENIIDESGMPKERFSAEFPKEGPSILRIQQVVRGDSAAYFCASSPPGIVNTEAFFGQGTRLTVV.